These 21 T cell receptor beta chains share one sample of origin, sequenced in a study of CD8 T cells in ankylosing spondylitis. TCRdb independently ran MiXCR on the 5' RACE reads; one entry per CDR3 protein. Counted here are 130,000 or so distinct CDR3 sequences, about an eighth occurring once; the ten biggest clones make up about 4%. The sequenced sample consisted of blood, either unsorted or a sorted T cell fraction (not recorded which). The receptors here all came from a female donor with ankylosing spondylitis or in good health (not recorded which).

Of note for this clonotype: A much larger clone lies a single base off, so this may be a read error. CDR3: CASSLGEHQPQHF. The CDR3 DNA sequence: TGTGCCAGCAGCTTGGGTGAACATCAGCCCCAGCATTTT. V is TRBV7-9 and J is TRBJ1-5; unclear D gene. Germline lookup yields CDR1 SEHNR and CDR2 FQNEAQ (reference sequence). V lost 3 bases and J lost 5, with 8 bases in between. The length of the CDR3 is 13 residues.

This clonotype has a count of ten or more. The rearrangement links TRBV2 to TRBJ1-3; D is uncertain. The CDR3 has 12 amino acids. Trimming pared 5 bases from V and 5 bases from J, leaving 7 bases between. Per germline, CDR1 SNHLY and CDR2 FYNNEI. The CDR3 DNA reads as TGTGCCAGCAGTAATGATAGAAACACCATATATTTT. This encodes CASSNDRNTIYF.

This clonotype was recorded at least ten times. J is TRBJ2-4 and V is TRBV18; D remains unclear. The CDR3 is 17 residues long. Trimming pared 3 bases from V and 0 bases from J, leaving 15 bases between. Germline assignment: CDR1 KGHSH and CDR2 LQKENI. CDR3 sequence (DNA): TGTGCCAGCTCACCCGATCTGGGTGCGAGAGCCAAAAACATTCAGTACTTC. It translates to CASSPDLGARAKNIQYF.

At least ten counts were recorded for this clonotype. The chain employs TRBV28 and TRBJ2-1, with D uncertain. This CDR3 has 17 residues. V was clipped by 1 base and J by 7 bases, with 20 bases between them. Germline V gives CDR1 MDHEN, CDR2 SYDVKM. As DNA, the CDR3 is TGTGCCAGCAGTTTATCCCGAGTCAGGAAGATCCTGAATGAGCAGTTCTTC. It yields the protein CASSLSRVRKILNEQFF.

This clonotype came up many times. V gene TRBV20-1 combines with J gene TRBJ2-5, with D unresolved. The germline V and J ends were trimmed by 4 bases and 1 base, with 19 bases remaining between them. In germline, CDR1 is DFQATT, CDR2 SNEGSKA (reference sequence). The CDR3 extends over 16 amino acids. CDR3 loop: CSATDPLTRVQETQYF. The DNA of the CDR3 is TGCAGTGCTACCGATCCCCTAACCCGGGTCCAAGAGACCCAGTACTTC.

This clonotype came up many times. A much more abundant neighbour one base away suggests this may be a read error. The V gene is TRBV2, the J gene TRBJ2-3; the match to TRBD1 covers 10 bases. J was trimmed by 4 bases and V by 10 bases; bases with no gene match: 8. The germline gives CDR1 SNHLY, CDR2 FYNNEI. The CDR3 consists of 14 residues. CDR3 loop: CATLRDRGADTQYF. The DNA of the CDR3 is TGTGCCACTTTACGGGACAGGGGAGCAGATACGCAGTATTTT.

The sample holds many counts of this clonotype. Germline and junction disagree at one end, which may indicate a read error. The chain is built from TRBV7-9 and TRBJ1-3, with a tentative D call TRBD1 (5 bases). The CDR3 has 13 residues. Looked up from germline, CDR1 is SEHNR and CDR2 is FQNEAQ (reference sequence). CDR3 amino acids: CASSHPGGNIIYF. CDR3 DNA sequence: TGTGCCAGCAGCCACCCCGGGGGAAACATCATATATTTT.

The J gene is TRBJ2-5, the V gene TRBV5-1; TRBD2 matches 9 bases. Per germline, CDR1 SGHRS and CDR2 YFSETQ. This CDR3 is 15 amino acids long. J gave up 5 bases and V 8 bases, and 13 bases lay outside the gene matches. The CDR3 loop is CASSLLGGRAETQYF. In nucleotides, the CDR3 is TGCGCCAGTTCCCTCTTGGGCGGGAGGGCTGAGACCCAGTACTTC.

This clonotype appeared many times. The gene calls are TRBV28 and TRBJ2-7; 9 bases match TRBD2. CDR1 is MDHEN, CDR2 SYDVKM, per germline. This CDR3 comprises 15 residues. The V and J ends lost 2 bases and 6 bases, in that order; junction bases with no gene match: 8. CDR3 bases: TGTGCCAGCAGTTTACTCAAGCGGGGGGTGATCGAGCAGTACTTC. Its translation is CASSLLKRGVIEQYF.

This clonotype has ten or more counts. This chain joins TRBV3-1 and TRBJ2-3, with D unclear. Germline-derived CDR1 and CDR2 are LGHDT and YNNKEL (reference sequence). With 2 bases removed from V and 5 bases from J, the gap between germline ends came to 11 bases. This CDR3 has 14 residues. Written as DNA, the CDR3 is TGTGCCAGCAGCCAAAGAAATGTTGGAGATACGCAGTATTTT. Protein product: CASSQRNVGDTQYF.

This clonotype came up a few times. V is TRBV7-8 and J is TRBJ1-1; D is ambiguous. The CDR3 has 13 residues. Between the trimmed V and J ends, which lost 2 bases and 11 bases, there was a span of 15 bases. Germline values: CDR1 SGHVS, CDR2 FQNEAQ. The CDR3 region has the DNA TGTGCCAGCAGCTTAAGATCTCTCGTGACGGCTTTCTTT. Its protein is CASSLRSLVTAFF.

This clonotype was seen ten or more times. The rearrangement links TRBV20-1 to TRBJ2-5, with 7 bases aligning to TRBD2. Germline lookup yields CDR1 DFQATT and CDR2 SNEGSKA (reference sequence). This CDR3 comprises 13 residues. The ends lost 4 bases at V and 5 bases at J; junction bases unmatched: 7. The CDR3 region has the DNA TGCAGTGCTACCCCACTAGCGCGGGAGACCCAGTACTTC. Residues: CSATPLARETQYF.

This clonotype was detected ten times or more. J is TRBJ1-2 and V is TRBV7-9, with no clear D. The germline V and J ends were trimmed by 3 bases and 0 bases, with 11 bases remaining between them. Germline assignment: CDR1 SEHNR and CDR2 FQNEAQ (reference sequence). This CDR3 region has 15 residues. CDR3 residues: CASSFEAVSNYGYTF. CDR3 coding DNA: TGTGCCAGCAGCTTCGAGGCAGTCTCTAACTATGGCTACACCTTC.

This clonotype was observed at least ten times. This sequence joins TRBV11-2 and TRBJ2-2; 7 positions agree with TRBD2. The length of the CDR3 is 16 residues. Trimming at V came to 0 bases and at J to 6 bases, leaving 7 bases not matched to a gene. CDR1 is SGHAT and CDR2 is FQNNGV in the germline V gene. For the CDR3, the DNA is TGTGCCAGCAGCTTAGAAGAGCGGGGTGGACCCGGGGAGCTGTTTTTT. Its translation is CASSLEERGGPGELFF.

This chain uses TRBV10-1 with TRBJ1-2; D ambiguous. Germline lookup yields CDR1 WNHNN and CDR2 SYGVQD (reference sequence). V was clipped by 2 bases and J by 3 bases, with 7 bases between them. The CDR3 sequence is 13 residues long. This CDR3 reads CASSEKPYYGYTF. The CDR3 DNA is TGCGCCAGCAGTGAGAAACCATACTATGGCTACACCTTC.

The rearrangement uses TRBV12-3 or TRBV12-4 and TRBJ2-7, with TRBD1 matching 10 bases. The V and J ends lost 1 base and 10 bases, in that order; junction bases with no gene match: 10. The CDR3 runs to 15 residues. CDR3 loop: CASSLGGQGQIGQYF. The CDR3 DNA reads as TGTGCCAGCAGTTTAGGGGGACAGGGGCAGATCGGTCAGTACTTC.

This clonotype was seen many times. The chain joins TRBV10-3 to TRBJ2-1, with D perhaps TRBD1 (6 bases). CDR1 is ENHRY, CDR2 SYGVKD, per germline. V lost 6 bases, J lost 1 base, and 13 bases lay in between. The length of the CDR3 is 15 residues. The CDR3: CAIRPGAISYNEQFF. The DNA for the CDR3 is TGTGCCATCAGGCCAGGGGCTATTTCCTACAATGAGCAGTTCTTC.

In this sample, this clonotype turned up a few times. The chain uses TRBV20-1 and TRBJ1-1; possibly TRBD1 for D (6 bases). Germline CDR1 reads DFQATT; CDR2 reads SNEGSKA (reference sequence). This CDR3 spans 15 amino acids. V lost 6 bases to trimming and J lost 1 base, with 18 bases between them. The CDR3 bases are TGCAGTGCCCCCAAGGGGGGGGCAGGGAACACTGAAGCTTTCTTT. It yields the protein CSAPKGGAGNTEAFF.

This clonotype was counted many times. The chain couples TRBV12-3 or TRBV12-4 to TRBJ2-7; TRBD2 might be the D (5 bases). This CDR3 is 15 amino acids long. The V and J ends lost 6 bases and 6 bases respectively, with 21 bases between them. CDR3 amino acids: CASSKPPRGPLEQYF. The CDR3 DNA reads as TGTGCCAGCAGCAAACCTCCCCGGGGTCCCCTCGAGCAGTACTTC.

In this sample, this clonotype turned up many times. The chain employs TRBV5-1 and TRBJ1-2; TRBD1 is a possible D gene (6 bases). V lost 4 bases, J lost 0 bases, and 13 bases lay in between. This CDR3 is 15 amino acids long. Per germline, CDR1 SGHRS and CDR2 YFSETQ. This chain's CDR3 is CASSRDRTTNYGYTF. CDR3 DNA sequence: TGCGCCAGCAGCCGTGACAGGACTACTAACTATGGCTACACCTTC.

This clonotype was counted at least ten times. The rearrangement uses TRBV5-6 and TRBJ2-1, with 9 bases matching TRBD2. The J segment lost 4 bases and the V segment lost 1 base, leaving 6 bases of the junction unmatched. CDR1 SGHDT and CDR2 YYEEEE come from the germline V gene. The CDR3 runs 16 residues. CDR3 DNA sequence: TGTGCCAGCAGCTTGTGGGCGGGAGGGGGTTACAATGAGCAGTTCTTC. This sequence encodes CASSLWAGGGYNEQFF.